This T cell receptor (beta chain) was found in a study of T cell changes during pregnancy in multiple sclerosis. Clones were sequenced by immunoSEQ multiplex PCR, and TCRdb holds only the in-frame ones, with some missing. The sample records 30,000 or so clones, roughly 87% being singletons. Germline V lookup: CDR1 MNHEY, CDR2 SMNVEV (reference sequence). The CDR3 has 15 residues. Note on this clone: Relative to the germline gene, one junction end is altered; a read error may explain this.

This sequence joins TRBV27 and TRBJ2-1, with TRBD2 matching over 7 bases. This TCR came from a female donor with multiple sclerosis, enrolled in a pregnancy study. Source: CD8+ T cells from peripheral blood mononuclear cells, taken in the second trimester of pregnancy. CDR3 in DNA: TGTGCCGGCAGTTTAGGGAGCGGGGCTTACAATGAGCAGTTCTTC. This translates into CAGSLGSGAYNEQFF.